Presented here are 18 T cell receptor beta chains from one specimen sequenced in a study of blood T cell repertoires in COVID-19. Produced via immunoSEQ multiplex PCR; TCRdb's table is partial and in-frame only. The repertoire holds 200,000 or so clones, roughly 76% seen once, with less than 15% in the top ten. Sequencing used peripheral blood. The receptors shown here come from a woman of 80 years or more with COVID-19, enrolled during active disease.

As to this clone: A far larger clone is one base from this, pointing to a likely read error. The genes are TRBV7-9 and TRBJ1-2, with D unresolved. The CDR3 covers 13 residues. CDR1 and CDR2 (germline): SEHNR, FQNEAQ (reference sequence). In DNA form, the CDR3 reads TGTGCCAGCTGCTTCGGGGAATCGGGAGGCTACACCTTC. This sequence encodes CASCFGESGGYTF.

The J gene is TRBJ2-7, the V gene TRBV7-3; the D gene is possibly TRBD2 (6 bases). In germline, CDR1 is SGHTA, CDR2 FQGTGA. The CDR3 extends over 15 amino acids. V shed 5 bases and J shed 2 bases, with 16 bases lying between them. The CDR3 nucleotides read TGTGCCAGCAGCCTCTCCTCCGGGGGTCCCTACGAGCAGTACTTC. This translates into CASSLSSGGPYEQYF.

This clone was detected ten times or more. The rearrangement links TRBV13 to TRBJ1-4, with TRBD1 as a possible D gene (5 bases). CDR1 and CDR2 from the germline V gene are PRHDT and FYEKMQ (reference sequence). V shed 6 bases and J shed 3 bases, with 14 bases lying between them. The CDR3 totals 15 residues. The CDR3 loop reads CASRWRGAANEKLFF. Here the CDR3 DNA reads TGTGCCAGCAGATGGAGGGGTGCGGCTAATGAAAAACTGTTTTTT.

This clone was seen only a few times. This rearrangement joins TRBV27 to TRBJ2-1, with D possibly TRBD1 on 6 matching bases. V lost 6 bases to trimming and J lost 8 bases, with 14 bases between them. This CDR3 has 13 residues. CDR1 and CDR2 from the germline V gene are MNHEY and SMNVEV (reference sequence). Here the CDR3 DNA reads TGTGCCAGCAGCCCACAGGGAGTATATGAGCAGTTCTTC. Protein product: CASSPQGVYEQFF.

V gene TRBV10-3 combines with J gene TRBJ2-6; 8 bases map to TRBD1. This CDR3 spans 18 amino acids. Trimming cost V 4 bases and J 0 bases; bases outside gene matches: 8. Germline V gene lookup returns CDR1 ENHRY and CDR2 SYGVKD. In DNA form, the CDR3 reads TGTGCCATCAGTGTTACGGGACAGGACTCCTCTGGGGCCAACGTCCTGACTTTC. The encoded protein is CAISVTGQDSSGANVLTF.

The chain uses TRBV28 and TRBJ1-4, with D possibly being TRBD1 (6 bases). The V end lost 2 bases, the J end lost 6 bases, and 13 bases lay between the germline ends. Germline CDR1 MDHEN, CDR2 SYDVKM. CDR3 length: 15 residues. The CDR3 sequence: CASSLNSGVYEKLFF. The DNA of the CDR3 is TGTGCCAGCAGTTTAAATTCAGGGGTTTATGAAAAACTGTTTTTT.

This clone was counted between two and nine times. J is TRBJ1-5 and V is TRBV19, with 12 bases that match TRBD1. CDR1 and CDR2 from the germline V gene are LNHDA and SQIVND (reference sequence). The CDR3 loop spans 16 amino acids. Unmatched junction bases numbered 12, after V lost 5 bases and J lost 10 bases. The CDR3 nucleotides are TGTGCCAGTAGTGATTTCCCCGGGACAGGGGGCTATCCCCAGCATTTT. This encodes CASSDFPGTGGYPQHF.

V gene TRBV14 combines with J gene TRBJ1-2; no reliable D call. Deletions cut 0 bases from V and 2 bases from J, with 10 bases between. CDR1 is SGHDN, CDR2 FVKESK, per germline. This CDR3 contains 15 residues. CDR3 sequence: CASSQDSSWNYGYTF. The CDR3 nucleotides read TGTGCCAGCAGCCAAGACAGTTCGTGGAACTATGGCTACACCTTC.

The gene calls are TRBV24-1 and TRBJ2-1; TRBD1 might be the D (5 bases). Between the trimmed V and J ends, which lost 5 bases and 5 bases, there was a span of 15 bases. The germline CDR1 and CDR2 sequences are KGHDR and SFDVKD. The CDR3 is made up of 15 amino acids. CDR3 in DNA: TGTGCCACCAGTGCGGTGGGGCTGGAGAACAATGAGCAGTTCTTC. Residues: CATSAVGLENNEQFF.

The rearrangement joins TRBV7-9 to TRBJ2-1, with 11 bases identical to TRBD2. This CDR3 has 16 amino acids. The germline gives CDR1 SEHNR, CDR2 FQNEAQ (reference sequence). Trimming cost V 5 bases and J 9 bases; bases outside gene matches: 12. The CDR3 loop is CASSPHSGRAYTEQFF. CDR3 bases: TGTGCCAGCAGCCCCCATAGCGGGAGGGCCTATACTGAGCAGTTCTTC.

The chain is built from TRBV7-6 and TRBJ2-7; 7 nucleotides align to TRBD2. Germline V gene data show CDR1 as SGHVS and CDR2 as FNYEAQ. Unmatched junction bases numbered 10, after V lost 3 bases and J lost 5 bases. The CDR3 loop spans 15 amino acids. The DNA for the CDR3 is TGTGCCAGCAGCTTGGATCCTAGCGGATCCGACGAGCAGTACTTC. Translation gives CASSLDPSGSDEQYF.

V and J are TRBV5-1 and TRBJ2-5; D uncertain. From germline, CDR1 is SGHRS and CDR2 YFSETQ. V was cut by 1 base and J by 1 base, with 11 bases left in between. The CDR3 extends over 15 amino acids. The CDR3 loop is CASSLSASGQETQYF. The DNA for the CDR3 is TGCGCCAGCAGCTTGTCCGCCTCCGGCCAAGAGACCCAGTACTTC. Looking up the rest from reference TRBV5-1 and TRBJ2-5 gives the full variable domain: KAGVTQTPRYLIKTRGQQVTLSCSPISGHRSVSWYQQTPGQGLQFLFEYFSETQRNKGNFPGRFSGRQFSNSRSEMNVSTLELGDSALYLCASSLSASGQETQYFGPGTRLLVL.

This chain uses TRBV5-6 with TRBJ2-5; possible D gene TRBD1, 6 bases. V lost 1 base and J 6 bases, leaving 16 bases between the germline ends. Germline V lookup: CDR1 SGHDT, CDR2 YYEEEE. The CDR3 is 15 residues long. CDR3 in amino acids: CASSLSSGDVKTQYF. CDR3 in DNA: TGTGCCAGCAGCTTGTCGTCAGGGGATGTGAAGACCCAGTACTTC.

This clone appeared a single time. The CDR3 nucleotides are TGTGCCAGTAGCAACTTTGGACTGTCTCATGGCTACACCTTC. This encodes CASSNFGLSHGYTF. The chain links TRBV19 to TRBJ1-2; D is unclear. V dropped 6 bases and J dropped 6 bases, with 17 bases sitting between them. There are 14 residues in the CDR3. Germline lookup yields CDR1 LNHDA and CDR2 SQIVND (reference sequence).

The chain combines TRBV7-2 with TRBJ2-7, with 7 bases identical to TRBD1. This CDR3 spans 14 amino acids. CDR1 is SGHTA and CDR2 is FQGNSA in the germline V gene. V was pared by 1 base and J by 2 bases, with 2 bases of the junction left unmatched. CDR3 nucleotides: TGTGCCAGCAGCTTAGACCAGGGGGCCTACGAGCAGTACTTC. Translated, it gives CASSLDQGAYEQYF.

The V and J genes are TRBV5-1 and TRBJ2-3; TRBD1 matches at 8 bases. Germline CDR1 reads SGHRS; CDR2 reads YFSETQ. There are 18 residues in the CDR3. V was pared by 0 bases and J by 3 bases, with 12 bases of the junction left unmatched. CDR3: CASSLEGQGARVTDTQYF. The DNA for the CDR3 is TGCGCCAGCAGCTTGGAGGGCCAGGGGGCAAGGGTAACAGATACGCAGTATTTT.

This chain links TRBV10-3 with TRBJ2-5, with 11 bases aligning to TRBD1. V was pared by 9 bases and J by 1 base, with 4 bases of the junction left unmatched. The CDR3 runs 14 residues. Germline assignment: CDR1 ENHRY and CDR2 SYGVKD. In DNA form, the CDR3 reads TGTGCCATTTCCGGGACAGGGGGCCAAGAGACCCAGTACTTC. It codes for CAISGTGGQETQYF.

J is TRBJ2-2 and V is TRBV6-2 or TRBV6-3, with D uncertain. The CDR3 runs to 16 residues. V was clipped by 5 bases and J by 6 bases, with 19 bases between them. Germline V gene lookup returns CDR1 MNHEY and CDR2 SVGEGT. The CDR3 coding sequence is TGTGCCAGCAGTAACTTTGAGGCTAACCCGTCCGGGGAGCTGTTTTTT. This sequence encodes CASSNFEANPSGELFF.